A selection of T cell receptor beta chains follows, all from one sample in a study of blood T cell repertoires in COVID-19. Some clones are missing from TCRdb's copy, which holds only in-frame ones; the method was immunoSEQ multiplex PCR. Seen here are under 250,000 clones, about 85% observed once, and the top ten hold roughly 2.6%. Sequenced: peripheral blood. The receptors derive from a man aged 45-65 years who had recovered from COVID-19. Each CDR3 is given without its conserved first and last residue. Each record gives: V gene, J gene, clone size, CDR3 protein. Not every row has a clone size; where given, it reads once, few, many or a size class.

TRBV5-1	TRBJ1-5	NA	ASRQDSSNQPQH
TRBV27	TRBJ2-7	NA	ATSRAGGFYEQY
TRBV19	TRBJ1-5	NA	ASSISASRVNQPQH
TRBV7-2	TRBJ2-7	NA	ASSSTGGGYEQY
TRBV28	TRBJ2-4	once	ATEEQGMAKNIQY
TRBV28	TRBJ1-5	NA	ATNRSGTGGLSNQPQH
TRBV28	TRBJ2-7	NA	ASSLGTAIYEQY
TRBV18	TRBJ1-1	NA	ASSPLETGDAPNTEAF
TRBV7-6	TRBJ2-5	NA	ASSGRQAAYQETQY
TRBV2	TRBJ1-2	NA	ASSLYLGNYGYT
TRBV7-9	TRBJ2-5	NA	ASSNRLAEETQY
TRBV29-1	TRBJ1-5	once	SVGQGDQPQH
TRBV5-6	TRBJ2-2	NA	ASSLGTSGSSGELF
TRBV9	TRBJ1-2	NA	ASSVGQVSNYGYT
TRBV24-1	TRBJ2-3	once	ATRAGVTDTQY
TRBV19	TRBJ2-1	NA	ASNPTGYNEQF
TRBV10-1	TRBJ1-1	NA	ASSEYRNTEAF
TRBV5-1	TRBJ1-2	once	ASGRGSTKGGYT
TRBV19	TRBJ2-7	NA	ASSTGTSGTYEQY
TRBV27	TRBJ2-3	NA	ASSLLAASTDTQY
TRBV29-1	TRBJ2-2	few	SANKAGPTGELF
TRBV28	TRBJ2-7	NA	ASSLAGTGSSYEQY
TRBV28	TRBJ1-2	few	ASSRDRKNYGYT
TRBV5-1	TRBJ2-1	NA	ASSSYLGDEQF
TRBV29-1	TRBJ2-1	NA	SANLAGAYNEQF
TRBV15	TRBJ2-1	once	AVSGTKDFNEQF
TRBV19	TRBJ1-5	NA	ASKTVYSNQPQH
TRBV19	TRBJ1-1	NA	ASHRGIGTEAF
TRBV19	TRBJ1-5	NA	ASSILGDSQPQH
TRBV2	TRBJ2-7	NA	ASSELLLAGGFD
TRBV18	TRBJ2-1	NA	ASSPRLAGNNEQF
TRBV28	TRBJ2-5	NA	ASRRGPTQETQY
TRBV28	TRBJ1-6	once	ASSLFPGNAYSPLH
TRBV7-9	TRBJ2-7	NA	ASSLGGGPNEQY
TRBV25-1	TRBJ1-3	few	ASSPAGSRGNTIY
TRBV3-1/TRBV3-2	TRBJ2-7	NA	ASSPGTQPYEQY
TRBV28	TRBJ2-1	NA	ATYGGSIRNEQF
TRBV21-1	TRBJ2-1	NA	ASSKGGQGDLRRGNEQF